This T cell receptor beta chain emerged from a study of OX40 agonist ivuxolimab in advanced cancers. Regarding the complete study: The costimulatory receptor OX40 (CD134) was targeted by ivuxolimab, a fully human IgG2 agonistic monoclonal antibody. The monotherapy dose-escalation portion (N ≈ 52 patients) of the phase I ivuxolimab trial is reported in the paper. Intravenous ivuxolimab was administered to patients every 2 weeks at six dose levels: 0.01, 0.1, 0.3, 1.5, 3 and 10 mg/kg. Of the roughly 51 patients in dose escalation, about 20 had hepatocellular carcinoma, some 15 had melanoma, 9 had renal cell carcinoma and 9 had head and neck cancer. Prior anti-PD-1, anti-PD-L1 or anti-CTLA-4 therapy was permitted, and checkpoint inhibitors had been received by about 36% of dose-escalation patients. In the dose-escalation cohort, roughly 80% of patients were male, and the mean age was roughly 60 years, with a range of roughly 20 to 79. Peripheral TCRbeta sequencing was intended to test whether TCR sequence diversity was altered and clonal T-cell expansion was caused by ivuxolimab. Three dose-escalation patients achieved partial responses, one with hepatocellular carcinoma and two with cutaneous melanoma.

What the research found in general, with its limitations: Clonal expansion of both CD4+ and CD8+ blood T cells was observed from baseline to week 6 at doses 0.1 to 3.0 mg/kg. After ivuxolimab, expanded clones were on average more numerous among CD8+ T cells than among CD4+ T cells. In the 0.1-3.0 mg/kg groups, partial responders had among the lowest normalized peripheral clonal expansion, particularly in CD8+ T cells. Low levels of normalized T-cell clonal expansion were also seen in some patients who did not respond. Antigen specificity was not determined for the clonally expanded peripheral T cells.

The CDR3, cysteine through phenylalanine, is 19 amino acids long. The read is trimmed to its CDR3 DNA, 57 bases read in frame from base 1. Looking up the germline V gene (reference sequence) yields CDR1 SEHNR and CDR2 FQNEAQ. V is pruned by 4 bases and J by 3 bases, leaving 15 bases of the junction without a gene match. The trial excluded patients who had a history of autoimmune disease or were on systemic immunosuppression. Peripheral blood for TCR sequencing was collected from all dose cohorts at baseline, on cycle 4 day 1, and on cycle 7 day 1. Samples were obtained from an open-label, multicenter, first-in-human phase I dose-escalation trial of ivuxolimab. Adults with locally advanced or metastatic head and neck squamous cell, hepatocellular, melanoma or renal cell carcinoma were enrolled in the trial. Before TCR sequencing, CD4+ T cells and CD8+ T cells were sorted from peripheral blood as separate populations.

Genomic DNA was isolated from the sorted cells so that the TCRbeta CDR3 region could be sequenced. The immunoSEQ Assay was used for sequencing of TCRbeta CDR3 regions. What TCRdb holds here is the immuneACCESS table cut down to in-frame rearrangements. Part of the clones is not present; checked against another copy, under half of the missing clones reflect an unresolved V gene, and the others are unexplained. For this sample the table gives about 61,000 clones, of which 70% to 90% were detected only once. The top ten hold about 1.2% of the sample. As for this clone: Its antigen is still unknown. No quality values exist for individual bases; no much larger clone is one base distant.

The starting material was CD4+ or CD8+ T cells sorted from blood, obtained in a trial of the OX40 agonist ivuxolimab. The rearrangement joined TRBV7-9 to TRBJ2-5; 12 bases in the middle match TRBD2. The receptor comes from an adult with an advanced solid tumor such as melanoma, head and neck, liver or kidney cancer. The CDR3 here reads CASSSAWLAGGPRKETQYF. The nucleotides are TGTGCCAGCAGCTCAGCTTGGCTAGCGGGGGGGCCCCGAAAAGAGACCCAGTACTTC.